This note documents a single T cell receptor beta chain sequence. The sample is drawn from a study of blood T cell repertoires in COVID-19. Looking at the study overall: Sites in the United States, Italy and Spain provided acute and convalescent COVID-19 samples.

This CDR3 is built from 15 residues. The V gene lost 1 base and the J gene lost 0 bases, with 9 bases spanning the gap. Germline V gene data show CDR1 as SNHLY and CDR2 as FYNNEI. Original handling: Quantification of nucleated cells was approximated via reference gene primer amplification. TCRdb keeps only in-frame clones here, not all; method: immunoSEQ multiplex PCR. From that table come the V and J calls and clone size; the DNA was used to work out D and trimming. The sample records 140,000 or so clones, around 80% being singletons. This receptor was obtained from a man in his 60s with active or convalescent COVID-19. Input material: peripheral blood. V usage is TRBV2 and J usage is TRBJ1-2, with unresolved D. The CDR3 DNA sequence: TGTGCCAGCAGTGAAGGGGCAGTGACTAACTATGGCTACACCTTC. This codes for CASSEGAVTNYGYTF. The full variable domain, rest sourced from reference TRBV2 and TRBJ1-2, is EPEVTQTPSHQVTQMGQEVILRCVPISNHLYFYWYRQILGQKVEFLVSFYNNEISEKSEIFDDQFSVERPDGSNFTLKIRSTKLEDSAMYFCASSEGAVTNYGYTFGSGTRLTVV.